This T cell receptor beta chain was sequenced for a study of blood T cell repertoires in COVID-19. Study at large: T cells, B-cell-depleted T cells, or PBMCs provided the cDNA or gDNA that served as material.

In the source study's methods: From reference gene primer amplification, estimates of nucleated cell counts were derived. Sequencing used immunoSEQ multiplex PCR; TCRdb keeps in-frame clones, though not all of them. The V and J calls and clone size were taken over from that table, and D and trimming were inferred from the DNA. This table has under 200,000 clones, about 80% appearing once. V lost 3 bases, J lost 0 bases, and 6 bases lay in between. CDR3 length equals 14 residues. CDR1 is SGHAT, CDR2 FQNNGV, per germline. This receptor was obtained from an older man who had recovered from COVID-19. The chain links TRBV11-2 to TRBJ1-3; tentative D call: TRBD1 (6 bases). The sample was peripheral blood. This CDR3 reads CASSLGASGNTIYF. In nucleotides, the CDR3 is TGTGCCAGCAGCTTGGGGGCCTCTGGAAACACCATATATTTT.